This TCR beta chain was profiled in a study of T-cell memory formation after mild COVID-19. CDR1 is DFQATT and CDR2 is SNEGSKA in the germline V gene (reference sequence). V shed 3 bases and J shed 4 bases, with 10 bases lying between them. CDR3 size: 13 residues. A few counts support this clonotype. From 5'RACE with constant-segment primers came TCR alpha and TCR beta cDNA libraries that carried sample barcodes and UMIs. TCRdb re-called the 5' RACE reads with MiXCR, one entry per CDR3 protein. Among 450,000 to 650,000 distinct CDR3 sequences listed, more than 15% were seen once. This rearrangement joins TRBV20-1 to TRBJ2-1, with D uncertain. This sequence originates from an adult woman who had mild COVID-19 (a few samples of this study predate the infection). Cell type and time point are not known. Sequencing was performed on PBMCs or a T cell subset sorted from them (not recorded which). In DNA, the CDR3 is TGCAGTGCTAGCCGGGCTTCGTACAATGAGCAGTTCTTC. Its protein is CSASRASYNEQFF.